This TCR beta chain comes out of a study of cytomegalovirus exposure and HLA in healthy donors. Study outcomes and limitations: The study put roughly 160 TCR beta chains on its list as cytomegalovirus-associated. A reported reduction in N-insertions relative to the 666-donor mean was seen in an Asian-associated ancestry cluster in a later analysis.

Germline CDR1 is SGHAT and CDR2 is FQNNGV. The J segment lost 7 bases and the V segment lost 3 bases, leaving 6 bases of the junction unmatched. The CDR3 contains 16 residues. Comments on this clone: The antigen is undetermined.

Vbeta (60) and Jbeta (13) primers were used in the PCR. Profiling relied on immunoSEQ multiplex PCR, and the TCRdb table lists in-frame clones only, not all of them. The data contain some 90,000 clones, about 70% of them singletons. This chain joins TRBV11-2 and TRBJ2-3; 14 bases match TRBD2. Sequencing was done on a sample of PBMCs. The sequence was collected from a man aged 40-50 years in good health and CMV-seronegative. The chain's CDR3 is CASSLGLAGVTYTQYF. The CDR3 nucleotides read TGTGCCAGCAGCTTGGGACTAGCGGGGGTCACGTATACGCAGTATTTT.